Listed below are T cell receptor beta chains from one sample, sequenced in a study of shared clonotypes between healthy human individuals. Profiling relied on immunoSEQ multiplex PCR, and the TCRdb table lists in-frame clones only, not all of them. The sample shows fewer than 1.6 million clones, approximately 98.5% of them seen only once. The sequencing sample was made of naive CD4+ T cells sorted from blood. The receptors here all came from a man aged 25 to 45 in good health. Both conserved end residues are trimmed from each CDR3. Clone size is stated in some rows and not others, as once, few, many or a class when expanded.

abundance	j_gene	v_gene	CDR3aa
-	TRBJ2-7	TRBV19	ASSIRTGGSYEQY
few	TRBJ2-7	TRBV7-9	ASSASYEQY
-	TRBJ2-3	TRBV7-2	ASSLERQGTQY
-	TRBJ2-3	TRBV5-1	ASSRTSGSTGRTDTQY
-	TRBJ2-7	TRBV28	ASSSLRRADYEQY
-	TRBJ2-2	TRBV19	ASSISGGPLGGELF
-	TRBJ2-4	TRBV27	ASSPPLAKNIQY
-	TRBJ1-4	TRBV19	ASSVVWINEKLF
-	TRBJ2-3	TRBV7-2	ASSSIYTPDATDTQY
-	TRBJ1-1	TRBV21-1	ASNQFVPNTEAF
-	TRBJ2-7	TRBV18	ASSPGGQVIYEQY
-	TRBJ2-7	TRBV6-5	ASSYSRTANEQY
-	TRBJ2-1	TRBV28	ASSDGGIRRNEQF
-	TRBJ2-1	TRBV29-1	SVDSPVSSAWGNEQF
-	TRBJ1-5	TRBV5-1	ASSSGGQSNQPQH
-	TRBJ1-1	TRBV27	ASSSPRGAGNTEAF
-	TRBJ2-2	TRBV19	ASSIRNRGGSYAGELF
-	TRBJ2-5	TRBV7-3	ASSAPRGGETQY
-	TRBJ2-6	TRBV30	AWSVRGRGVPGGANVLT
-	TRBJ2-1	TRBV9	ASSGRGLDDYNEQF
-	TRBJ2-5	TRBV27	ASAGWGDQETQY
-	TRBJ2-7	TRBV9	ASASGLLGEQY
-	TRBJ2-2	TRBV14	ASSQLGLAGNTGELF
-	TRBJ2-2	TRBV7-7	ASSPVGPGELF
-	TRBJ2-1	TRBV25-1	ASSDLQEDNEQF
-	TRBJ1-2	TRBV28	ASYPGDGQLANYGYT
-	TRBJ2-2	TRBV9	ASSIASGRASGELF
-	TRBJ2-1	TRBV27	ATGPRPNNEQF
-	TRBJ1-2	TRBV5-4	ASSVAGGHYGYT
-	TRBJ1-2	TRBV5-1	ASSIDRGSGRGYT
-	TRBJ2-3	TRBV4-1	ASSQGDTDTQY
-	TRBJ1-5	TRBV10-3	AISESGLGNQPQH
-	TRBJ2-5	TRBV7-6	ASSLSGTGETQY
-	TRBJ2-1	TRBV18	ASSPAGTSAYNEQF
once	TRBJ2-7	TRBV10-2	ASSDWAIPYEQY
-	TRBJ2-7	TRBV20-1	SARSGYEQY
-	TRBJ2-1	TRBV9	ASSDGQVYNEQF
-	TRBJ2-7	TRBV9	ASSVAPAYGQYSYEQY
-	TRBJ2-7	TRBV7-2	ASSLTGRSVYEQY
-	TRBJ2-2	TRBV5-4	ASSLRDTGELF
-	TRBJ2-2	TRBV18	ASSPQRTSGYTGELF
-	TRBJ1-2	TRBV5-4	ASSLQGSYGYT
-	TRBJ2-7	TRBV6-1	ASSERQTSYEQY
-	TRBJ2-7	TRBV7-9	ASSRQAYEQY
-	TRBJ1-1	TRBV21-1	ASRVPDKNTEAF
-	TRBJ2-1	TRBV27	ASSLGGPLGDEQF
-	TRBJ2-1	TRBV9	ASSPTGAVGSYNEQF
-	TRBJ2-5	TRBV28	ASSTLIETQY
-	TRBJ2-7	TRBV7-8	ASSLGSQIYEQY
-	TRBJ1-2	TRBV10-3	AISSLTGNYGYT
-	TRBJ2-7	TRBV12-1	ASSTDTSGSYEQY